This passage covers 25 T cell receptor beta chains from one sample sequenced in a study of blood T cell repertoires in COVID-19. The table came from immunoSEQ multiplex PCR; TCRdb's copy has only in-frame clones and leaves some out. In the table there are over 150,000 clones, 60% to 80% of which are singletons. The sequenced sample consisted of peripheral blood. These receptor sequences come from a woman between 70 and 85 years old with acute or convalescent COVID-19.

In this sample, this clone turned up once. The CDR3 loop reads CASSPIGGAYEQYF. In DNA, the CDR3 is TGTGCCAGCAGCCCAATTGGGGGGGCCTACGAGCAGTACTTC. The chain has TRBV5-4 and TRBJ2-7; 7 positions match TRBD2. This CDR3 is built from 14 residues. Germline V gene data show CDR1 as SGHNT and CDR2 as YYREEE (reference sequence). J lost 2 bases, V lost 4 bases, and 6 bases had no gene match.

This rearrangement joins TRBV28 to TRBJ1-2; maybe TRBD1 (5 bases). CDR3 length: 15 amino acids. V was pared by 4 bases and J by 4 bases, with 16 bases between. From germline, CDR1 is MDHEN and CDR2 SYDVKM. CDR3 residues: CASSSGVKVIYGYTF. CDR3 sequence (DNA): TGTGCCAGCAGTTCGGGGGTTAAGGTAATCTATGGCTACACCTTC.

This rearrangement joins TRBV7-6 to TRBJ1-1, with a possible D match to TRBD1 (5 bases). The CDR3 spans 14 residues. V shed 4 bases and J shed 1 base, with 10 bases lying between them. From germline, CDR1 is SGHVS and CDR2 FNYEAQ. The CDR3 loop is CASSSRGGNTEAFF. CDR3 nucleotides: TGTGCCAGCAGCTCCCGGGGGGGGAACACTGAAGCTTTCTTT.

This clone was seen a single time. CDR3 nucleotides: TGTGCCAGCAGGCAGGTCTACAGGGATATGGACATTCAGTACTTC. It specifies CASRQVYRDMDIQYF. The V and J genes are TRBV6-5 and TRBJ2-4; D is possibly TRBD1 (6 bases). Between the trimmed V and J ends, which lost 6 bases and 8 bases, there was a span of 20 bases. Germline values: CDR1 MNHEY, CDR2 SVGAGI. This CDR3 region has 15 residues.

This clone was seen repeatedly, ten times or more. The gene calls are TRBV14 and TRBJ1-1; 8 bases are shared with TRBD1. This CDR3 contains 16 residues. The V gene's germline CDR1 is SGHDN and CDR2 FVKESK. Germline trimming cut 1 base from V and 2 bases from J; bases unmatched to any gene: 6. In DNA, the CDR3 is TGTGCCAGCAGCCAAGCGATTACAGGGGGTAACACTGAAGCTTTCTTT. As protein: CASSQAITGGNTEAFF.

CDR3 nucleotide sequence: TGTGCCAGCAGCTTACTGGACTACGGCGTCCTGACTTTC. Its protein is CASSLLDYGVLTF. This chain joins TRBV11-2 and TRBJ2-6; possibly TRBD2 for D (6 bases). The CDR3 is made up of 13 amino acids. CDR1 and CDR2 from the germline V gene are SGHAT and FQNNGV. With 2 bases removed from V and 12 bases from J, the gap between germline ends came to 11 bases.

The J gene is TRBJ2-3, the V gene TRBV6-1, with D possibly matching TRBD2 (5 bases). Germline CDR1 is MNHNS and CDR2 is SASEGT. The length of the CDR3 is 14 residues. V was pared by 1 base and J by 5 bases, with 10 bases between. DNA of the CDR3: TGTGCCAGCAGTGAAGGAGGGAGTGTAGATACGCAGTATTTT. Its protein product is CASSEGGSVDTQYF.

A single count supports this clone. This chain uses TRBV6-5 with TRBJ2-1; D perhaps matches TRBD2 (6 bases). CDR1 is MNHEY, CDR2 SVGAGI, per germline. There are 15 residues in the CDR3. The germline V and J ends were trimmed by 6 bases and 2 bases, with 14 bases remaining between them. The CDR3 loop is CASRTDGGAYNEQFF. The CDR3 nucleotides are TGTGCCAGCAGGACGGACGGCGGGGCCTACAATGAGCAGTTCTTC.

CDR3: CAWMGQAAFF. CDR3 coding DNA: TGTGCCTGGATGGGGCAGGCAGCTTTCTTT. This chain connects TRBV30 to TRBJ1-1; weak D call: TRBD1 (5 bases). This CDR3 comprises 10 residues. V shed 4 bases and J shed 10 bases, with 10 bases lying between them. Germline CDR1 and CDR2: GTSNPN and SVGIG (reference sequence).

The chain couples TRBV28 to TRBJ2-7; 8 nucleotides align to TRBD2. Trimming took 6 bases from V and 6 from J; bases not matched to a gene: 10. The CDR3 totals 14 residues. Germline CDR1 MDHEN, CDR2 SYDVKM. This CDR3 is CASRSGTRISEQYF. DNA for the CDR3: TGTGCCAGCAGATCCGGGACTAGAATCTCCGAGCAGTACTTC.

As for this clone: The junction differs from germline at one of its ends, possibly a read error. The chain links TRBV9 to TRBJ2-3, with D tentatively TRBD1 (6 bases). CDR1 and CDR2 (germline): SGDLS, YYNGEE. The CDR3 is 11 residues long. CDR3 region: CASSSEPGHNF. CDR3 nucleotide sequence: TGTGCCAGCAGCTCGGAGCCGGGACATAATTTT.

The chain recombines TRBV13 with TRBJ2-7, with TRBD2 as a possible D gene (5 bases). CDR3 length: 15 amino acids. The germline V gene has CDR1 PRHDT and CDR2 FYEKMQ (reference sequence). Trimming stripped 6 bases from V and 2 bases from J, with 17 bases between. CDR3 nucleotides: TGTGCCAGCAGTTACAAGGGAGTTTCGGCCTACGAGCAGTACTTC. Protein product: CASSYKGVSAYEQYF. Full variable domain (remainder filled in from reference TRBV13 and TRBJ2-7): AAGVIQSPRHLIKEKRETATLKCYPIPRHDTVYWYQQGPGQDPQFLISFYEKMQSDKGSIPDRFSAQQFSDYHSELNMSSLELGDSALYFCASSYKGVSAYEQYFGPGTRLTVT.

This chain links TRBV10-3 with TRBJ2-3; 9 bases are a match to TRBD2. Trimming removed 3 bases from V and 2 bases from J; junction bases left unmatched: 6. The CDR3 is made up of 16 amino acids. The germline gives CDR1 ENHRY, CDR2 SYGVKD. CDR3 nucleotide sequence: TGTGCCATCAGTGACAGACTAGCGGATATCACAGATACGCAGTATTTT. This sequence encodes CAISDRLADITDTQYF.

This chain links TRBV24-1 with TRBJ1-6, with 7 nucleotides matching TRBD1. The CDR3 runs to 16 residues. CDR1 is KGHDR and CDR2 is SFDVKD in the germline V gene. V shed 0 bases, J shed 7 bases, and the junction held 5 bases outside the gene matches. CDR3 bases: TGTGCCACCAGTGATTTGGGGCAGGGGGGCAATTCACCCCTCCACTTT. Translating it yields CATSDLGQGGNSPLHF.

The CDR3 loop is CASSELGTGIQPQHF. As DNA, the CDR3 is TGTGCCAGCAGTGAATTGGGAACAGGTATTCAGCCCCAGCATTTT. This rearrangement joins TRBV6-1 to TRBJ1-5, with a possible D match to TRBD1 (5 bases). Per germline, CDR1 MNHNS and CDR2 SASEGT. CDR3 length: 15 residues. Trimming cost V 2 bases and J 6 bases, with 14 bases left between them.

This clone appeared a single time. The chain links TRBV11-2 to TRBJ2-5; D possibly corresponds to TRBD1 (6 bases). Germline V gene lookup returns CDR1 SGHAT and CDR2 FQNNGV. The CDR3 has 16 residues. V was shortened by 4 bases and J by 1 base, with 16 bases between the two germline ends. The CDR3 DNA reads as TGTGCCAGCAGCTCCCTGCCGGGACATCTCCAAGAGACCCAGTACTTC. It is translated as CASSSLPGHLQETQYF.

This chain uses TRBV10-3 with TRBJ2-1; possibly TRBD2 for D (5 bases). CDR3 length: 17 amino acids. V was trimmed by 0 bases and J by 3 bases, leaving 15 bases between them. Germline CDR1 is ENHRY and CDR2 is SYGVKD. The CDR3 DNA reads TGTGCCATCAGTGAGTCCGGACCCCGCGCGGGCTACAATGAGCAGTTCTTC. Its translation: CAISESGPRAGYNEQFF.

This clone showed up just a few times. The J gene is TRBJ2-3, the V gene TRBV15, with 7 bases matching TRBD1. The CDR3 consists of 15 residues. The germline CDR1 and CDR2 sequences are LNHNV and YYDKDF (reference sequence). The V gene end was trimmed by 5 bases and the J gene end by 4 bases; junction bases not matched to a gene: 9. CDR3 sequence reads: CATSSRQGAPDTQYF. The CDR3 DNA is TGTGCCACCAGCTCCAGACAGGGAGCACCAGATACGCAGTATTTT.

The V and J genes are TRBV6-5 and TRBJ1-6; D gene ambiguous. The CDR3 is 15 amino acids. Trimming pared 7 bases from V and 5 bases from J, leaving 15 bases between. Germline V gene data show CDR1 as MNHEY and CDR2 as SVGAGI. The CDR3 loop reads CASTSGWRNNSPLHF. CDR3 DNA sequence: TGTGCCAGCACCTCCGGGTGGCGGAATAATTCACCCCTCCACTTT.

This rearrangement joins TRBV6-5 to TRBJ2-3; the match to TRBD1 covers 9 bases. Unmatched junction bases numbered 5, after V lost 10 bases and J lost 0 bases. This CDR3 is built from 14 residues. Germline lookup yields CDR1 MNHEY and CDR2 SVGAGI. CDR3 sequence: CAINRGQSTDTQYF. The DNA for the CDR3 is TGTGCCATTAACAGGGGGCAGAGCACAGATACGCAGTATTTT.

The rearrangement uses TRBV5-1 and TRBJ1-1; weak D call: TRBD1 (5 bases). The V end was cut by 3 bases, the J end by 3 bases, with 12 bases between. Germline V lookup: CDR1 SGHRS, CDR2 YFSETQ. This CDR3 is built from 14 residues. In nucleotides, the CDR3 is TGCGCCAGCAGCTCGAGAGAAGGGGACACTGAAGCTTTCTTT. Its protein product is CASSSREGDTEAFF.

The chain links TRBV4-1 to TRBJ1-1; TRBD1 is a possible D gene (6 bases). The CDR3 runs to 19 residues. Trimming shortened V by 4 bases and J by 1 base, and 25 bases separated the two germline ends. Germline-derived CDR1 and CDR2 are MGHRA and YSYEKL. The CDR3 sequence is CASSPSRQVPVGRNTEAFF. In DNA, the CDR3 is TGCGCCAGCAGCCCGTCAAGACAGGTCCCCGTGGGTAGGAACACTGAAGCTTTCTTT.

J is TRBJ2-7 and V is TRBV5-1; tentative D call: TRBD2 (6 bases). Germline-derived CDR1 and CDR2 are SGHRS and YFSETQ. The ends were cut back, 0 bases at V and 5 bases at J, with 12 bases in the middle. The CDR3 has 14 residues. The DNA of the CDR3 is TGCGCCAGCAGCTTGGCGACGGGAGTGGACGAGCAGTACTTC. Translated: CASSLATGVDEQYF.

This chain links TRBV3-1 (or the pseudogene TRBV3-2) with TRBJ1-5, with TRBD1 matching 8 bases. Germline CDR1 is LGHDT and CDR2 is YNNKEL (reference sequence). The V and J ends lost 6 bases and 9 bases, in that order; junction bases with no gene match: 10. The CDR3 contains 14 residues. The CDR3 DNA reads TGTGCCAGCAGTCCCCAGGGGGCCCAGGGGCCCCAGCATTTT. Translating gives CASSPQGAQGPQHF.

The count of this clone is one. J is TRBJ2-5 and V is TRBV6-5; TRBD2 might be the D (6 bases). This CDR3 has 14 amino acids. The V gene lost 2 bases and the J gene lost 3 bases, with 10 bases spanning the gap. The germline gives CDR1 MNHEY, CDR2 SVGAGI. CDR3 sequence reads: CASSYPGVKETQYF. The CDR3 nucleotides read TGTGCCAGCAGTTACCCGGGGGTAAAAGAGACCCAGTACTTC.